Listed below are T cell receptor beta chains from one sample, sequenced in a study of blood T cell repertoires in COVID-19. Assay: immunoSEQ multiplex PCR; the TCRdb copy retains only in-frame clones and omits some. The sample lists around 130,000 clones, almost 85% occurring once. Sequences were obtained from PBMCs or T cells enriched from blood (not recorded which). The receptors come from a woman between 45 and 65 years old with acute COVID-19. The CDR3 runs from the conserved cysteine through the conserved F or W. Each record gives: V gene, J gene, D gene, clone size, CDR3 protein, CDR3 DNA. D genes are given only for firm matches. A clone size is listed for some rows: how often the clone was seen (once, few, many), or a class if it is expanded.

TRBV5-6,TRBJ2-7,TRBD2,-,CASSNRGTSGYEQYF,TGTGCCAGCTCTAACAGAGGGACTAGCGGGTACGAGCAGTACTTC
TRBV27,TRBJ2-2,-,-,CASSEPTNTGELFF,TGTGCCAGCAGTGAACCTACGAACACCGGGGAGCTGTTTTTT
TRBV4-1,TRBJ2-5,TRBD2,-,CASSHGLAGGEETQYF,TGCGCCAGCAGCCACGGACTAGCGGGAGGTGAGGAGACCCAGTACTTC
TRBV6-5,TRBJ1-1,-,once,CATLPPGLKNTEAFF,TGTGCAACCCTGCCTCCGGGACTCAAGAACACTGAAGCTTTCTTT
TRBV4-1,TRBJ2-7,TRBD1,-,CASSQTAAQGAIDEQYF,TGCGCCAGCAGCCAAACCGCGGCGCAGGGGGCTATCGACGAGCAGTACTTC
TRBV7-8,TRBJ2-7,-,-,CASSLASGGTYEQYF,TGTGCCAGCAGCTTAGCTTCGGGCGGGACCTACGAGCAGTACTTC
TRBV9,TRBJ1-2,-,few,CASSVETGPYGYTF,TGTGCCAGCAGCGTAGAGACAGGACCTTATGGCTACACCTTC
TRBV3-1/TRBV3-2,TRBJ2-5,-,-,CASSPGLGRETQYF,TGTGCCAGCAGCCCTGGGCTAGGGAGAGAGACCCAGTACTTC
TRBV11-2,TRBJ2-7,-,-,CASSRAGENEQYF,TGTGCCAGCAGCCGGGCAGGGGAGAACGAGCAGTACTTC
TRBV9,TRBJ1-2,-,-,CASSVEAQGFYGYTF,TGTGCCAGCAGCGTAGAGGCTCAGGGTTTCTATGGCTACACCTTC
TRBV11-3,TRBJ2-7,TRBD1,-,CASSFLRDSAYEQYF,TGTGCCAGCAGCTTCCTCCGGGACAGTGCCTACGAGCAGTACTTC
TRBV7-9,TRBJ2-1,TRBD2,-,CASTLAGENNEQFF,TGTGCCAGCACCCTAGCGGGAGAGAACAATGAGCAGTTCTTC
TRBV3-1/TRBV3-2,TRBJ2-5,TRBD2,-,CASSQDPLAGRETQYF,TGTGCCAGCAGCCAAGATCCGCTAGCGGGACGGGAGACCCAGTACTTC
TRBV6-5,TRBJ1-1,TRBD1,-,CASSYPTGGRAFF,TGTGCCAGCAGTTACCCGACAGGGGGCAGGGCTTTCTTT
TRBV19,TRBJ1-5,-,-,CASSPLSDRPQHF,TGTGCCAGTAGCCCCCTGTCGGACAGGCCCCAGCATTTT
TRBV2,TRBJ1-4,-,-,CASGGAAGEKLFF,TGTGCCAGCGGGGGGGCGGCGGGTGAAAAACTGTTTTTT
TRBV6-5,TRBJ1-5,-,-,CASSITAGEQPQHF,TGTGCCAGCAGTATCACGGCGGGGGAGCAGCCCCAGCATTTT
TRBV11-1,TRBJ2-1,TRBD2,-,CASSFLGLADYNEQFF,TGTGCCAGCAGCTTCCTGGGACTAGCGGACTACAATGAGCAGTTCTTC